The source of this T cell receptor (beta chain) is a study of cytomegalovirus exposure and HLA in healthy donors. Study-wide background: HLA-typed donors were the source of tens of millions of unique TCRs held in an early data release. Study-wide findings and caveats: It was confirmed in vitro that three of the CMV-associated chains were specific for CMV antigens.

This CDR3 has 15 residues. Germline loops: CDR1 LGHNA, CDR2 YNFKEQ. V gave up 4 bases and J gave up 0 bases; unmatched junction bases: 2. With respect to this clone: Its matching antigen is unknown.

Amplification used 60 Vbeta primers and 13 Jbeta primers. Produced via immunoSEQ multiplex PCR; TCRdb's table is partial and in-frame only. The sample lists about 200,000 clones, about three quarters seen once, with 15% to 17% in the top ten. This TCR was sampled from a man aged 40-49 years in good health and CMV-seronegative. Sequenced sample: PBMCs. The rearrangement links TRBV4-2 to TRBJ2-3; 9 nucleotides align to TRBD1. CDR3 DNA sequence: TGTGCCAGCAGCCGGGACAGGGAAAGCACAGATACGCAGTATTTT. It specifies CASSRDRESTDTQYF.